Below, one TCR beta chain is given with its context. What it recognizes is unknown. The data belong to a study of T-cell reconstitution after alpha-beta-depleted transplantation in children. Study conclusions and caveats: There were some patients whose high TCRbeta diversity at day 60 came from surviving recipient T cells and thymic progenitors. Counts and diversity of T cells one year after transplant came mostly from newly produced T cells. Two months or so post-transplant, alpha-beta T cells reportedly derived from several hundred expanded graft clones.

It was with unique molecular identifiers that the TCRbeta library was prepared. One entry per CDR3 protein results from TCRdb running MiXCR on the PCR reads. The profile shows hundreds of thousands of distinct CDR3 sequences, under 15% of them singletons. V shed 0 bases and J 3 bases; nucleotides not matched to a gene: 5. The V gene's germline CDR1 is DFQATT and CDR2 SNEGSKA (reference sequence). This CDR3 has 15 amino acids. Sequenced material: PBMCs, taken before TCRalphabeta/CD19-depleted stem cell transplant. The receptor comes from a girl aged 2 to 10 with congenital amegakaryocytic thrombocytopenia, due to receive a stem cell transplant. The chain combines TRBV20-1 with TRBJ2-1; TRBD2 aligns across 7 bases. CDR3 region: CSARDLGRRYNEQFF. CDR3 in DNA: TGCAGTGCTAGAGATCTCGGGAGGCGCTACAATGAGCAGTTCTTC.